Listed below are T cell receptor beta chains from one sample, sequenced in a study of HIV-infected patients and healthy controls. TCRdb redid the calling of the 5' RACE reads with MiXCR, one entry per CDR3 protein. The table shows more than 15,000 distinct CDR3 sequences, with 5.5% occurring only once. The material sequenced was blood. Source of these receptors: an adult in good health. Each CDR3 is given with its conserved first and last residue. Each record gives: V gene, D gene, J gene, clone size, CDR3 DNA, CDR3 protein. The D gene is left open where the match is weak. The size entry gives once, few, many or a size class.

TRBV7-8	-	TRBJ2-3	many	TGTGCCAGCAGCTTAGTGGGCGCGGGGTACACAGATACGCAGTATTTT	CASSLVGAGYTDTQYF
TRBV5-5	-	TRBJ2-2	medium-sized	TGTGCCAGCACCCCCTTGGGGGACACCGGGGAGCTGTTTTTT	CASTPLGDTGELFF
TRBV2	-	TRBJ2-1	many	TGTGCCAGCAGTCGCATCCGGCCTGAGCAGTTCTTC	CASSRIRPEQFF
TRBV27	-	TRBJ2-3	many	TGTGCCAGCAGCCGGGACTTTCGACTCACAGATACGCAGTATTTT	CASSRDFRLTDTQYF
TRBV4-3	-	TRBJ1-1	medium-sized	TGCGCCAGCAGCCAAGGTGTCGCCAGGGTAGCTGAAGCTTTCTTT	CASSQGVARVAEAFF
TRBV3-1	TRBD2	TRBJ2-1	many	TGTGCCAGCAGCCATGACCCTAGCGGGGGTCGGAATGAGCAGTTCTTC	CASSHDPSGGRNEQFF
TRBV20-1	-	TRBJ1-5	many	TGCAGTGCTAGGGATTCCTCGAGGGGGGGTTATCAGCCCCAGCATTTT	CSARDSSRGGYQPQHF
TRBV6-5	-	TRBJ1-3	many	TGTGCCAGCAGTCCTAGGGGAAACACCATATATTTT	CASSPRGNTIYF
TRBV5-4	-	TRBJ1-1	many	TGTGCCAGCAGCTTGAGGGAGGCGGGTAACACTGAAGCTTTCTTT	CASSLREAGNTEAFF
TRBV7-7	TRBD2	TRBJ2-7	many	TGTGCCAGCAGCAGGGGACTAGCGGGGGAGTACGAGCAGTACTTC	CASSRGLAGEYEQYF
TRBV11-3	TRBD2	TRBJ2-7	many	TGTGCCAGCAGCTTAGGGGCGAGCGGGGACGACGAGCAGTACTTC	CASSLGASGDDEQYF